A selection of T cell receptor beta chains follows, all from one sample in a study of shared clonotypes between healthy human individuals. Profiling relied on immunoSEQ multiplex PCR, and the TCRdb table lists in-frame clones only, not all of them. The repertoire holds approximately 120,000 clones, 68% seen once, with roughly 23% in the top ten. Sequenced material: memory CD8+ T cells sorted from blood. All receptors come from a woman aged 30 to 39 in good health. The CDR3 runs from the conserved cysteine through the conserved F or W. D genes are given only for firm matches. Size values are once, few and many counts, or a class for expanded clones, and some rows have none.

v_call: TRBV18; d_call: -; j_call: TRBJ2-3; clone_size: -; cdr3_aa: CASSPTGPRRDDTQYF; cdr3_nt: TGTGCCAGCTCACCCACCGGACCCCGACGGGACGATACGCAGTATTTT
v_call: TRBV9; d_call: -; j_call: TRBJ2-1; clone_size: -; cdr3_aa: CASSPGRNEQFF; cdr3_nt: TGTGCCAGCAGCCCCGGTAGAAATGAGCAGTTCTTC
v_call: TRBV27; d_call: -; j_call: TRBJ2-3; clone_size: few; cdr3_aa: CASSLGPSWATDTQYF; cdr3_nt: TGTGCCAGCAGTTTGGGACCGAGCTGGGCCACAGATACGCAGTATTTT
v_call: TRBV2; d_call: -; j_call: TRBJ1-4; clone_size: -; cdr3_aa: CASSLTVAEKLFF; cdr3_nt: TGTGCCAGCAGCCTGACAGTTGCTGAAAAACTGTTTTTT
v_call: TRBV4-1; d_call: TRBD2; j_call: TRBJ2-3; clone_size: -; cdr3_aa: CASSQFSGGDTQYF; cdr3_nt: TGCGCCAGCAGCCAGTTTAGCGGGGGAGATACGCAGTATTTT
v_call: TRBV21-1; d_call: -; j_call: TRBJ1-1; clone_size: few; cdr3_aa: CASSSPGRQGEDTEAFF; cdr3_nt: TGTGCCAGCAGCTCTCCTGGAAGACAGGGGGAGGACACTGAAGCTTTCTTT
v_call: TRBV7-8; d_call: -; j_call: TRBJ1-1; clone_size: -; cdr3_aa: CASSLWSNTEAFF; cdr3_nt: TGTGCCAGCAGCTTATGGTCGAACACTGAAGCTTTCTTT
v_call: TRBV5-1; d_call: -; j_call: TRBJ2-1; clone_size: -; cdr3_aa: CASSLEGLPSLNEQFF; cdr3_nt: TGCGCCAGCAGCTTGGAGGGATTACCTAGTCTCAATGAGCAGTTCTTC
v_call: TRBV28; d_call: TRBD1; j_call: TRBJ2-7; clone_size: -; cdr3_aa: CASSPTGILTQHYEQYF; cdr3_nt: TGTGCCAGCAGTCCGACAGGGATCCTAACCCAACACTACGAGCAGTACTTC
v_call: TRBV15; d_call: -; j_call: TRBJ1-3; clone_size: -; cdr3_aa: CATSRLEAVDSGNTIYF; cdr3_nt: TGTGCCACCAGCAGACTTGAGGCTGTCGACTCTGGAAACACCATATATTTT
v_call: TRBV7-9; d_call: -; j_call: TRBJ1-4; clone_size: -; cdr3_aa: CASSLGPTNEKLFF; cdr3_nt: TGTGCCAGCAGCTTAGGGCCAACTAATGAAAAACTGTTTTTT
v_call: TRBV2; d_call: -; j_call: TRBJ1-2; clone_size: few; cdr3_aa: CASSESTGQENNYGYTF; cdr3_nt: TGTGCCAGCAGTGAGTCGACAGGTCAAGAAAATAACTATGGCTACACCTTC
v_call: TRBV7-9; d_call: TRBD2; j_call: TRBJ2-3; clone_size: -; cdr3_aa: CASSLAGGLAGDLDTQYF; cdr3_nt: TGTGCCAGCAGCTTAGCGGGCGGGCTAGCGGGAGATCTCGATACGCAGTATTTT
v_call: TRBV10-3; d_call: -; j_call: TRBJ2-1; clone_size: -; cdr3_aa: CAITIGTEQFF; cdr3_nt: TGTGCCATCACGATAGGAACTGAGCAGTTCTTC
v_call: TRBV19; d_call: TRBD1; j_call: TRBJ2-1; clone_size: -; cdr3_aa: CASSIVYQGATEQFF; cdr3_nt: TGTGCCAGTAGTATAGTTTACCAGGGGGCGACGGAGCAGTTCTTC
v_call: TRBV5-4; d_call: -; j_call: TRBJ1-2; clone_size: -; cdr3_aa: CASRARGDYGYTF; cdr3_nt: TGTGCCAGCAGAGCGAGGGGCGACTATGGCTACACCTTC
v_call: TRBV6-4; d_call: TRBD2; j_call: TRBJ2-3; clone_size: few; cdr3_aa: CASMRTSGSTDTQYF; cdr3_nt: TGTGCCAGCATGCGGACTAGCGGAAGCACAGATACGCAGTATTTT
v_call: TRBV21-1; d_call: -; j_call: TRBJ2-2; clone_size: -; cdr3_aa: CARACGGTGELFF; cdr3_nt: TGTGCCAGGGCGTGTGGCGGAACCGGGGAGCTGTTTTTT
v_call: TRBV25-1; d_call: TRBD1; j_call: TRBJ1-2; clone_size: -; cdr3_aa: CASSENRGDYGYTF; cdr3_nt: TGTGCCAGCAGTGAAAACAGGGGGGACTATGGCTACACCTTC
v_call: TRBV5-4; d_call: -; j_call: TRBJ2-1; clone_size: -; cdr3_aa: CASSFVRALVNNEQFF; cdr3_nt: TGTGCCAGCAGCTTCGTGCGGGCCCTTGTTAACAATGAGCAGTTCTTC
v_call: TRBV5-6; d_call: TRBD2; j_call: TRBJ2-1; clone_size: -; cdr3_aa: CASSWSAGGDNEQFF; cdr3_nt: TGTGCCAGCAGCTGGTCAGCGGGAGGCGACAATGAGCAGTTCTTC
v_call: TRBV7-2; d_call: TRBD1; j_call: TRBJ1-1; clone_size: -; cdr3_aa: CASSLTTGSDTEAFF; cdr3_nt: TGTGCCAGCAGCCTAACGACAGGGTCAGACACTGAAGCTTTCTTT